Presented here are 5 T cell receptor beta chains from one specimen sequenced in a study of human T cells and chemical hapten exposure. As for time point: healthy volunteer bleed at 2 weeks. The total RNA was obtained from whole blood that was not fractionated. TCRdb processed the RACE reads anew with MiXCR; each CDR3 protein has one entry. The sample contains approximately 90,000 distinct CDR3 sequences, about 8.6% of which appear only once. The sequenced material came from whole blood. The receptors shown here come from a female donor in good health. Some clones in this sample may be carry-over from other donors' samples.

In this sample, this clonotype turned up a few times. The chain uses TRBV2 and TRBJ2-7; TRBD2 agrees at 7 bases. In germline, CDR1 is SNHLY, CDR2 FYNNEI. The trim removed 10 bases at V and 0 bases at J, leaving 3 bases unmatched. There are 12 residues in the CDR3. The CDR3 sequence is CATLAGSYEQYF. The CDR3 DNA reads as TGTGCCACATTAGCGGGCTCCTACGAGCAGTACTTC.

This clonotype was observed many times. The rearrangement links TRBV12-3 or TRBV12-4 to TRBJ1-1, with D possibly TRBD1 on 6 matching bases. The CDR3 runs 14 residues. Trimming took off 6 bases at V and 7 bases at J, with 18 bases between the two ends. The CDR3 sequence is CASSVGGQGNEAFF. The CDR3 DNA follows: TGTGCCAGCAGCGTGGGGGGGCAGGGTAATGAAGCTTTCTTT.

The chain uses TRBV10-3 and TRBJ1-1; possibly TRBD1 for D (6 bases). The CDR3 sequence is 11 residues long. From germline, CDR1 is ENHRY and CDR2 SYGVKD. Trimming cost V 3 bases and J 11 bases, with 10 bases left between them. The CDR3 protein is CAISESGVAFF. The CDR3 nucleotides are TGTGCCATCAGTGAATCAGGGGTGGCTTTCTTT.

This clonotype was picked up a small number of times. The chain is built from TRBV28 and TRBJ2-7, with 7 bases matching TRBD1. This CDR3 spans 14 amino acids. In germline, CDR1 is MDHEN, CDR2 SYDVKM. V lost 5 bases, J lost 3 bases, and 7 bases stayed unmatched. CDR3 sequence: CASSIDRVRYEQYF. In DNA form, the CDR3 reads TGTGCCAGCAGTATCGACAGGGTTCGCTACGAGCAGTACTTC.

This clonotype showed up many times. The rearrangement uses TRBV27 and TRBJ2-3, with D perhaps assigned TRBD1 or TRBD2 (5 bases each). CDR1 and CDR2 (germline): MNHEY, SMNVEV (reference sequence). The CDR3 is 13 residues long. Deletions cut 8 bases from V and 0 bases from J, with 9 bases between. The CDR3 DNA reads as TGTGCCAGCGGCCGGGACAGCACAGATACGCAGTATTTT. Translating gives CASGRDSTDTQYF.